This passage covers 5 T cell receptor beta chains from one sample sequenced in a study of shared clonotypes between healthy human individuals. The repertoire was sequenced with immunoSEQ multiplex PCR; TCRdb's copy has only in-frame clones and lacks some. The repertoire holds around 750,000 clones, approximately 79% seen once, with 1.7% in the top ten. Sample: memory CD4+ T cells sorted from blood. Subset of the sample: CD45RA-negative fraction. These receptor sequences come from a woman in her twenties or thirties in good health.

V gene TRBV5-1 combines with J gene TRBJ2-5, with D tentatively TRBD2 (6 bases). The CDR3 extends over 15 amino acids. Trimming took off 4 bases at V and 5 bases at J, with 18 bases between the two ends. CDR1 is SGHRS, CDR2 YFSETQ, per germline. The CDR3 loop is CASSPRAGGGETQYF. The CDR3 bases are TGCGCCAGCAGCCCAAGAGCGGGCGGAGGGGAGACCCAGTACTTC.

This clone was observed a few times. The chain recombines TRBV9 with TRBJ1-1, with unresolved D. Germline V gene sequence: CDR1 SGDLS, CDR2 YYNGEE. The germline V and J ends were trimmed by 2 bases and 1 base, with 9 bases remaining between them. This CDR3 comprises 14 residues. CDR3 sequence reads: CASSVSGENTEAFF. CDR3 nucleotides: TGTGCCAGCAGCGTTTCCGGGGAGAACACTGAAGCTTTCTTT.

V is TRBV4-2 and J is TRBJ1-1; D is uncertain. CDR3 size: 14 residues. Trimming left V 5 bases short and J 3 bases short, with 13 bases between. The germline gives CDR1 LGHNA, CDR2 YNFKEQ. As DNA, the CDR3 is TGTGCCAGCAGCGGTCAGATGGTGGACACTGAAGCTTTCTTT. Protein sequence: CASSGQMVDTEAFF.

This chain joins TRBV4-2 and TRBJ1-3; D unresolved. Per germline, CDR1 LGHNA and CDR2 YNFKEQ. Trimming took off 0 bases at V and 3 bases at J, with 12 bases between the two ends. CDR3 length equals 16 residues. The CDR3 reads CASSQDGRTVGNTIYF. The CDR3 nucleotides are TGTGCCAGCAGCCAAGATGGTAGGACGGTTGGAAACACCATATATTTT.

This clone was counted a few times. The chain joins TRBV19 to TRBJ2-7; TRBD2 aligns across 12 bases. V was clipped by 6 bases and J by 0 bases; unmatched bases: 12. Germline CDR1 reads LNHDA; CDR2 reads SQIVND (reference sequence). The CDR3 covers 18 residues. CDR3 loop: CASRGRTSGRTDSYEQYF. CDR3 nucleotide sequence: TGTGCCAGTAGAGGACGCACTAGCGGGAGGACCGACTCCTACGAGCAGTACTTC.